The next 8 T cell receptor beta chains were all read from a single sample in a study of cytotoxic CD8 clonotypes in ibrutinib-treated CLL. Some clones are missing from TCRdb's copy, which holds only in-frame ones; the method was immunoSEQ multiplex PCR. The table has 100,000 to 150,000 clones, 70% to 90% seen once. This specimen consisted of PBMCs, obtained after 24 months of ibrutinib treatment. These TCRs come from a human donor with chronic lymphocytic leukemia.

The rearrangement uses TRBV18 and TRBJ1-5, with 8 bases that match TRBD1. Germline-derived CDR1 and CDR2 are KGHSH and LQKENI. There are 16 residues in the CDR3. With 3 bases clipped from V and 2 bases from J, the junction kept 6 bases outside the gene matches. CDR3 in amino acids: CASSPNFRGRNQPQHF. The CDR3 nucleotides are TGTGCCAGCTCACCGAATTTCAGGGGGCGCAATCAGCCCCAGCATTTT.

The CDR3 DNA follows: TGTGCCAGCAGCCCCAGGGGGCAATATGAAAAACTGTTTTTT. Protein product: CASSPRGQYEKLFF. V is TRBV11-2 and J is TRBJ1-4; 8 bases align to TRBD1. With 5 bases clipped from V and 6 bases from J, the junction kept 5 bases outside the gene matches. Germline V gives CDR1 SGHAT, CDR2 FQNNGV. This CDR3 has 14 residues. Variable domain in full (rest from reference TRBV11-2 and TRBJ1-4): EAGVAQSPRYKIIEKRQSVAFWCNPISGHATLYWYQQILGQGPKLLIQFQNNGVVDDSQLPKDRFSAERLKGVDSTLKIQPAKLEDSAVYLCASSPRGQYEKLFFGSGTQLSVL.

In DNA form, the CDR3 reads TGTGCCAGCAGTGAAGGCAGGGGGTTGAGCACAGATACGCAGTATTTT. Translation: CASSEGRGLSTDTQYF. This chain connects TRBV6-4 to TRBJ2-3, with 7 bases matching TRBD1. V shed 3 bases and J 0 bases; nucleotides not matched to a gene: 6. Germline V gene data show CDR1 as MRHNA and CDR2 as SNTAGT. The CDR3 runs to 16 residues.

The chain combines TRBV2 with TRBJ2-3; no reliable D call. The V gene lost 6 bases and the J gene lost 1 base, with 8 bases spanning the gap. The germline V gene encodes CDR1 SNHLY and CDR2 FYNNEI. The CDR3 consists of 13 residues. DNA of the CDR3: TGTGCCAGCAGGGTAGGAGGCACAGATACGCAGTATTTT. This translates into CASRVGGTDTQYF.

In DNA form, the CDR3 reads TGTGCCAGTAGTATAGACGTCGGGACTACAAGAGGCAATGAGCAGTTCTTC. It codes for CASSIDVGTTRGNEQFF. V and J are TRBV19 and TRBJ2-1; TRBD2 matches at 7 bases. CDR1 and CDR2 (germline): LNHDA, SQIVND (reference sequence). The trim removed 0 bases at V and 6 bases at J, leaving 11 bases unmatched. There are 17 residues in the CDR3.

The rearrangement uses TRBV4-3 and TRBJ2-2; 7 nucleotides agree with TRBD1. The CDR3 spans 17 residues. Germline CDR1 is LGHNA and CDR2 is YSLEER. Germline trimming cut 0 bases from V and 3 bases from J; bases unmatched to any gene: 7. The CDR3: CASSQEGGDRDTGELFF. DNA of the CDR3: TGCGCCAGCAGCCAAGAAGGAGGCGACAGGGACACCGGGGAGCTGTTTTTT.

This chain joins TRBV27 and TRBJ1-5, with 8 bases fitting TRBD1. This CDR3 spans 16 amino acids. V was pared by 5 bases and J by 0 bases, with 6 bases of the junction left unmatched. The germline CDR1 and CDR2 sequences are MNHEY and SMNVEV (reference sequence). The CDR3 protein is CASSTTGGNSNQPQHF. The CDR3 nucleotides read TGTGCCAGCAGTACCACAGGGGGGAATAGCAATCAGCCCCAGCATTTT.

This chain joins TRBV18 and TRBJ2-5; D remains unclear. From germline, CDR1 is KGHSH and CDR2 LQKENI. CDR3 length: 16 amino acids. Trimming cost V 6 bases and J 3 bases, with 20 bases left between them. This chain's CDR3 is CASSPVTVKGKETQYF. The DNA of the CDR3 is TGTGCCAGCTCGCCCGTAACCGTGAAGGGTAAAGAGACCCAGTACTTC.